The following is a T cell receptor beta chain sequence with its context. The antigen remains unidentified. This CDR3 has 14 residues. Per germline, CDR1 DFQATT and CDR2 SNEGSKA (reference sequence). The ends were cut back, 2 bases at V and 12 bases at J, with 20 bases in the middle. This entry is derived from a study of T cell repertoires in cytomegalovirus infection. From the reads, TCRdb called clonotypes with MiXCR, one entry per CDR3 protein. In the table there are more than 650,000 distinct CDR3 sequences, 35% to 45% of which are singletons. The study's findings and limits: Pooled public TCR beta family frequency picked out CMV carriers with the relevant HLA.

The sequencing sample was made of PBMCs. The TCR was taken from a human donor in good health (CMV status not recorded). Some clones in this sample may be carry-over from other donors' samples. V and J are TRBV20-1 and TRBJ2-1; perhaps D is TRBD1 or TRBD2 (5 bases each). The DNA for the CDR3 is TGCAGTGCTAGACCCATGGACGGTCCGGGGACGCAGTTCTTC. Amino acid sequence: CSARPMDGPGTQFF.